The clone carrying this T cell receptor (beta chain) was seen a few times. No antigen is known for it. Healthy Caucasian donors formed the entire cohort. The entry originates in a study of identical twins. Study results and limitations: In cord blood, abundant beta clonotypes had fewer insertions; memory showed no trend.

CDR1 is MNHEY and CDR2 is SMNVEV in the germline V gene (reference sequence). The CDR3 spans 17 residues. Losses at the gene ends were 4 bases for V and 6 bases for J; bases not matched to a gene: 15. MiXCR, run by TCRdb on the 5' RACE reads, gives a single entry per CDR3 protein. The sample lists approximately 470,000 distinct CDR3 sequences, 13% to 15% occurring once. These data were also filed under a second study, of yellow fever vaccine responses in identical twins.

This TCR was sampled from a woman between 18 and 29 years old in good health. Sequencing was done on a sample of CD4+ T cells sorted from blood. The rearrangement links TRBV27 to TRBJ1-2; 9 bases match TRBD1. DNA of the CDR3: TGTGCCAGCAGTTCTTCTGACAGGGGGTCGTTCGCGCATGGCTACACCTTC. Amino acid sequence: CASSSSDRGSFAHGYTF.